This TCR beta chain was sequenced during a study of OX40 agonist ivuxolimab in advanced cancers. Trimming stripped 8 bases from V and 1 base from J, with 12 bases between. Germline V gene lookup returns CDR1 MNHEY and CDR2 SMNVEV (reference sequence). The CDR3 is made up of 13 amino acids. Assay used: immunoSEQ multiplex PCR; TCRdb lists only in-frame clones, some missing. The profile shows tens of thousands of clones, about 93% of them singletons. V usage is TRBV27 and J usage is TRBJ2-7, with D possibly matching TRBD1 (5 bases). The TCR sequence derives from an adult with an advanced solid tumor such as melanoma, head and neck, liver or kidney cancer. The starting material was CD4+ or CD8+ T cells sorted from blood, obtained in a trial of the OX40 agonist ivuxolimab. As DNA, the CDR3 is TGTGCCAGCGCGTTGACAGTTTCCTACGAGCAGTACTTC. Translating it yields CASALTVSYEQYF.